The clone carrying this T cell receptor beta chain was seen a handful of times. The antigen is unknown. The treatment is: roughly 10-day PBMC culture with coronavirus spike peptide pools or control peptides (ViraFEST assay). Wells contained two million PBMCs each, and these were cultured with roughly 9.9 IU/ml IL-2 and roughly 9.8 ug/ml peptide pools. The sample comes from a study of vaccination and CD4 T cells after COVID-19. Overall study context: Participants got two doses of BNT162b2 or mRNA-1273 vaccine.

Sequencing of DNA taken from cultured CD4+ T cells relied on the Oncomine TCR Beta short-read assay. TCRdb re-analysed the PCR reads in MiXCR, keeping a single row per CDR3 protein. This sample has some 19,000 distinct CDR3 sequences, with around 41% found just once. Sequenced material: cultured CD4+ T cells from blood. The TCR comes from a human donor with COVID-19.

The CDR3 loop is CASSPGTVQETQYF. The CDR3 DNA follows: TGTGCCAGCAGTCCCGGGACAGTCCAAGAGACCCAGTACTTC. This chain connects TRBV2 to TRBJ2-5, with 7 bases matching TRBD1. The CDR3 has 14 residues. The V segment lost 5 bases and the J segment 1 base; nucleotides outside the gene matches: 4. Germline loops: CDR1 SNHLY, CDR2 FYNNEI.